Presented here are 26 T cell receptor beta chains from one specimen sequenced in a study of T cell changes during pregnancy in multiple sclerosis. Generated by immunoSEQ multiplex PCR, the TCRdb table keeps only in-frame clones and is missing some. This table has roughly 15,000 clones, approximately 84% appearing once. This specimen was CD8+ T cells from peripheral blood mononuclear cells, taken in the third trimester of pregnancy. These TCRs come from a female donor in good health, enrolled as a control in a pregnancy study.

This clone was seen a few times. The J gene is TRBJ2-3, the V gene TRBV6-4, with a weak D call TRBD1 (6 bases). V lost 0 bases, J lost 3 bases, and 7 bases lay in between. CDR3 length: 14 residues. Looked up from germline, CDR1 is MRHNA and CDR2 is SNTAGT. CDR3: CASSDSQGTDTQYF. For the CDR3, the DNA is TGTGCCAGCAGTGACTCCCAGGGGACAGATACGCAGTATTTT.

By share of the sample, this clone is medium-sized. The chain has TRBV6-5 and TRBJ2-1, with 8 bases aligning to TRBD1. CDR3 size: 13 residues. Trimming took 4 bases from V and 9 from J; bases not matched to a gene: 5. Germline CDR1 is MNHEY and CDR2 is SVGAGI. The CDR3 sequence: CASSSGGYSEQFF. Here the CDR3 DNA reads TGTGCCAGCAGTTCAGGGGGCTATAGTGAGCAGTTCTTC.

The count of this clone is one. The chain couples TRBV5-5 to TRBJ1-1; D is undetermined. The germline V gene has CDR1 SGHKS and CDR2 YYEKEE (reference sequence). The germline V and J ends were trimmed by 2 bases and 5 bases, with 10 bases remaining between them. The CDR3 totals 13 residues. This chain's CDR3 is CASSFGPGTEAFF. CDR3 DNA sequence: TGTGCCAGCAGCTTTGGTCCGGGTACTGAAGCTTTCTTT.

The chain uses TRBV10-3 and TRBJ2-1; 15 bases agree with TRBD2. The length of the CDR3 is 16 residues. V trimming: 3 bases; J trimming: 8 bases; junction bases outside the gene matches: 5. Germline values: CDR1 ENHRY, CDR2 SYGVKD. DNA of the CDR3: TGTGCCATCAGTGACCGTGGACTAGCGGGGGGGGATGAGCAGTTCTTC. Protein: CAISDRGLAGGDEQFF.

This chain connects TRBV10-3 to TRBJ2-3; perhaps TRBD1 as D (6 bases). Germline V CDR1 and CDR2: ENHRY, SYGVKD. Trimming cost V 6 bases and J 6 bases, with 10 bases left between them. The CDR3 runs 12 residues. In nucleotides, the CDR3 is TGTGCCATCAGCTACAGGGCGGATACGCAGTATTTT. Translation gives CAISYRADTQYF.

V usage is TRBV7-9 and J usage is TRBJ2-7; TRBD1 matches 7 bases. V trimming: 2 bases; J trimming: 0 bases; junction bases outside the gene matches: 4. CDR1 is SEHNR, CDR2 FQNEAQ, per germline (reference sequence). This CDR3 is built from 15 residues. The CDR3 region has the DNA TGTGCCAGCAGCTTACAGGACAGGCCCTCCTACGAGCAGTACTTC. Translating gives CASSLQDRPSYEQYF. The full variable domain, rest sourced from reference TRBV7-9 and TRBJ2-7, is DTGVSQNPRHKITKRGQNVTFRCDPISEHNRLYWYRQTLGQGPEFLTYFQNEAQLEKSRLLSDRFSAERPKGSFSTLEIQRTEQGDSAMYLCASSLQDRPSYEQYFGPGTRLTVT.

The table lists this clone with a count of one. The chain employs TRBV29-1 and TRBJ2-7; 10 nucleotides line up with TRBD1. The V gene end was trimmed by 6 bases and the J gene end by 5 bases; junction bases not matched to a gene: 7. Looked up from germline, CDR1 is SQVTM and CDR2 is ANQGSEA. This CDR3 is 13 amino acids long. The CDR3 coding sequence is TGCAGCGTCCAGCCCGGGACAGGGGACGAGCAGTACTTC. It encodes CSVQPGTGDEQYF.

This clone was observed a handful of times. The chain couples TRBV12-5 to TRBJ1-2; no reliable D call. This CDR3 has 13 residues. V dropped 3 bases and J dropped 1 base, with 6 bases sitting between them. Germline V gives CDR1 LGHNT, CDR2 FRNRAP. CDR3 sequence reads: CASGFEDNYGYTF. The CDR3 DNA is TGTGCTAGTGGTTTCGAGGATAACTATGGCTACACCTTC.

J is TRBJ2-7 and V is TRBV5-4, with D possibly matching TRBD2 (6 bases). CDR3 size: 14 residues. Germline lookup yields CDR1 SGHNT and CDR2 YYREEE (reference sequence). Trimming shortened V by 5 bases and J by 4 bases, and 16 bases separated the two germline ends. The CDR3 sequence: CASRRDSVLYEQYF. CDR3 DNA: TGTGCCAGCAGAAGGGACTCCGTCCTTTACGAGCAGTACTTC.

The chain is built from TRBV7-2 and TRBJ1-1; possibly TRBD1 for D (5 bases). The CDR3 runs 14 residues. Germline CDR1 SGHTA, CDR2 FQGNSA. The V end lost 2 bases, the J end lost 1 base, and 8 bases lay between the germline ends. CDR3 bases: TGTGCCAGCAGCTTACTAGACAGGAACACTGAAGCTTTCTTT. Residues: CASSLLDRNTEAFF.

This clone was seen only once. This sequence joins TRBV29-1 and TRBJ1-1; D unclear. The CDR3 runs to 13 residues. The V gene lost 4 bases and the J gene lost 5 bases, with 14 bases spanning the gap. CDR1 and CDR2 (germline): SQVTM, ANQGSEA. In nucleotides, the CDR3 is TGCAGCGTTGCTCTCTCGGGGAAGACTGAAGCTTTCTTT. Translating gives CSVALSGKTEAFF.

The chain joins TRBV5-6 to TRBJ1-1; D remains unclear. CDR3 size: 13 residues. Germline V gives CDR1 SGHDT, CDR2 YYEEEE. With 5 bases removed from V and 2 bases from J, the gap between germline ends came to 10 bases. The CDR3 DNA is TGTGCCAGCAGTTCCGGTTCCAACACTGAAGCTTTCTTT. It yields the protein CASSSGSNTEAFF.

The rearrangement links TRBV27 to TRBJ2-7, with 7 positions matching TRBD2. V shed 5 bases and J 3 bases; nucleotides not matched to a gene: 7. CDR1 and CDR2 from the germline V gene are MNHEY and SMNVEV (reference sequence). The CDR3 spans 14 residues. CDR3 region: CASSGSGRDYEQYF. The CDR3, as DNA: TGTGCCAGCAGTGGTAGCGGGCGCGACTACGAGCAGTACTTC.

This sequence joins TRBV5-6 and TRBJ2-5; 10 nucleotides align to TRBD2. The V gene end was trimmed by 0 bases and the J gene end by 4 bases; junction bases not matched to a gene: 6. Germline lookup yields CDR1 SGHDT and CDR2 YYEEEE. This CDR3 is built from 16 residues. The CDR3: CASSLGGLAAIETQYF. Here the CDR3 DNA reads TGTGCCAGCAGCTTGGGAGGACTAGCGGCTATAGAGACCCAGTACTTC.

The rearrangement joins TRBV4-1 to TRBJ1-1; the D is unclear. CDR1 MGHRA and CDR2 YSYEKL come from the germline V gene. The CDR3 length is 15 residues. With 3 bases removed from V and 6 bases from J, the gap between germline ends came to 17 bases. This CDR3 is CASSQGRGVSAEAFF. The CDR3 DNA sequence: TGCGCCAGCAGCCAGGGTCGGGGTGTTAGCGCTGAAGCTTTCTTT.

This clone appeared a few times. The rearrangement uses TRBV6-4 and TRBJ2-6; possible D gene TRBD1, 6 bases. V shed 0 bases and J shed 0 bases, with 6 bases lying between them. This CDR3 is built from 16 residues. Germline CDR1 and CDR2: MRHNA and SNTAGT. The CDR3 spells CASSDSGGSGANVLTF. For the CDR3, the DNA is TGTGCCAGCAGTGACTCAGGGGGCTCTGGGGCCAACGTCCTGACTTTC.

CDR3 sequence (DNA): TGTGCCAGCAGCGTAGGATCTAGTACAGATACGCAGTATTTT. This sequence encodes CASSVGSSTDTQYF. The chain couples TRBV9 to TRBJ2-3, with D unresolved. The germline CDR1 and CDR2 sequences are SGDLS and YYNGEE. Trimming stripped 0 bases from V and 3 bases from J, with 8 bases between. This CDR3 is built from 14 residues.

V is TRBV27 and J is TRBJ1-6, with D unclear. CDR1 is MNHEY and CDR2 is SMNVEV in the germline V gene (reference sequence). The CDR3 is made up of 14 amino acids. Trimming removed 6 bases at V and 0 bases at J, with 6 bases between. DNA for the CDR3: TGTGCCAGCAGCCTGTACTCCTATAATTCACCCCTCCACTTT. Amino acids: CASSLYSYNSPLHF.

This rearrangement joins TRBV7-6 to TRBJ2-1; 8 bases match TRBD2. The CDR3 totals 15 residues. The V gene end was trimmed by 7 bases and the J gene end by 4 bases; junction bases not matched to a gene: 9. The germline V gene encodes CDR1 SGHVS and CDR2 FNYEAQ. Here the CDR3 DNA reads TGTGCCAGCATGTCCGGGGGGGCTCTTTACAATGAGCAGTTCTTC. Translation: CASMSGGALYNEQFF.

This clone was recorded only once. The chain has TRBV4-3 and TRBJ2-7; D might be TRBD1 (6 bases). CDR1 is LGHNA, CDR2 YSLEER, per germline. CDR3 length: 15 amino acids. The V end lost 1 base, the J end lost 2 bases, and 12 bases lay between the germline ends. For the CDR3, the DNA is TGCGCCAGCAGCCAAGTGATGGACAGAACCTACGAGCAGTACTTC. This codes for CASSQVMDRTYEQYF.

The count of this clone is one. The chain links TRBV13 to TRBJ2-7; 7 nucleotides align to TRBD1. Germline lookup yields CDR1 PRHDT and CDR2 FYEKMQ (reference sequence). V trimming: 4 bases; J trimming: 0 bases; junction bases outside the gene matches: 3. The CDR3 runs to 14 residues. CDR3 coding DNA: TGTGCCAGCAGCTCCGGGACAGCCTCCTACGAGCAGTACTTC. Translating gives CASSSGTASYEQYF.

This clone has a handful of counts. J is TRBJ2-2 and V is TRBV6-1; a possible D gene is TRBD1 (6 bases). This CDR3 is built from 15 residues. Between the trimmed V and J ends, which lost 7 bases and 4 bases, there was a span of 16 bases. The germline V gene encodes CDR1 MNHNS and CDR2 SASEGT. CDR3 in amino acids: CASNPEGGSTGELFF. CDR3 in DNA: TGTGCCAGCAACCCAGAAGGGGGATCCACCGGGGAGCTGTTTTTT.

The chain couples TRBV6-1 to TRBJ2-7; D is perhaps TRBD2 (6 bases). Germline V lookup: CDR1 MNHNS, CDR2 SASEGT. The CDR3 spans 15 residues. Trimming left V 6 bases short and J 0 bases short, with 15 bases between. CDR3 loop: CASSAGPSSSYEQYF. The DNA for the CDR3 is TGTGCCAGCAGCGCGGGACCTTCGAGCTCCTACGAGCAGTACTTC.

This clone turned up a few times. The V call is TRBV6-1, the J call TRBJ2-7; the match to TRBD2 covers 9 bases. Germline assignment: CDR1 MNHNS and CDR2 SASEGT. The CDR3 is 15 residues long. V trimming: 1 base; J trimming: 6 bases; junction bases outside the gene matches: 7. In DNA form, the CDR3 reads TGTGCCAGCAGTGAAGAAGGCGGGGGGGCCTTCGAGCAGTACTTC. Translated, it gives CASSEEGGGAFEQYF.

V gene TRBV6-5 combines with J gene TRBJ2-5; D perhaps matches TRBD2 (5 bases). Germline V gene data show CDR1 as MNHEY and CDR2 as SVGAGI. The V gene lost 2 bases and the J gene lost 5 bases, with 6 bases spanning the gap. The length of the CDR3 is 12 residues. The DNA of the CDR3 is TGTGCCAGCAGTTACCGCGGGGAGACCCAGTACTTC. This codes for CASSYRGETQYF.

This clone turned up a few times. The gene calls are TRBV29-1 and TRBJ1-2, with D perhaps matching TRBD1 (5 bases). The CDR3 length is 13 residues. V dropped 0 bases and J dropped 4 bases, with 9 bases sitting between them. Germline V gene data show CDR1 as SQVTM and CDR2 as ANQGSEA. The CDR3 sequence: CSVEDRQPYGYTF. As DNA, the CDR3 is TGCAGCGTTGAAGATAGACAGCCCTATGGCTACACCTTC.